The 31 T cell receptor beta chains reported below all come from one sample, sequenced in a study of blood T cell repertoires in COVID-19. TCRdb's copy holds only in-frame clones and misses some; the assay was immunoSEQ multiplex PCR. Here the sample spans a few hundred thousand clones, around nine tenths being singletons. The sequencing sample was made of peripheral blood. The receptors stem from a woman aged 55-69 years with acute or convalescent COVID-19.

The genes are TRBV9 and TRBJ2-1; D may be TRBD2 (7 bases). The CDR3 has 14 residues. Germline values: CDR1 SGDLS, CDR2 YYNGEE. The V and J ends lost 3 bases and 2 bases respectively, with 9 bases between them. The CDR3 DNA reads TGTGCCAGCAGCGAGGGGGGGCCCTACAATGAGCAGTTCTTC. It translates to CASSEGGPYNEQFF.

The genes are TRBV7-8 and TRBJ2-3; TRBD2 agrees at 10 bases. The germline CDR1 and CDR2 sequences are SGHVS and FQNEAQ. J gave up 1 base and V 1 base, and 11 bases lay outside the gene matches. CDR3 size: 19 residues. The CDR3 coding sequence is TGTGCCAGCAGCTTAGTGGTTTCTAGCGGGGGTCGGGGCACAGATACGCAGTATTTT. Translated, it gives CASSLVVSSGGRGTDTQYF.

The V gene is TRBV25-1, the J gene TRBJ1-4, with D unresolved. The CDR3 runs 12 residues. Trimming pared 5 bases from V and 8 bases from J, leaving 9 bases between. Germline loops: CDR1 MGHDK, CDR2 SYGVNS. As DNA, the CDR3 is TGTGCCAGCAGTACCTTGAGGGAAAAACTGTTTTTT. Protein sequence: CASSTLREKLFF.

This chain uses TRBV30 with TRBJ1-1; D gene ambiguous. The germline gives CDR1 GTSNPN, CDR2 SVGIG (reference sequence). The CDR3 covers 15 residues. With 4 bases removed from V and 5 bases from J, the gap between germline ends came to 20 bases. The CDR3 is CAWTRPGSRRTEAFF. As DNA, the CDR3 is TGTGCCTGGACGAGACCCGGATCCCGGCGGACTGAAGCTTTCTTT. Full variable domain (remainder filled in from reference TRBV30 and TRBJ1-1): SQTIHQWPATLVQPVGSPLSLECTVEGTSNPNLYWYRQAAGRGLQLLFYSVGIGQISSEVPQNLSASRPQDRQFILSSKKLLLSDSGFYLCAWTRPGSRRTEAFFGQGTRLTVV.

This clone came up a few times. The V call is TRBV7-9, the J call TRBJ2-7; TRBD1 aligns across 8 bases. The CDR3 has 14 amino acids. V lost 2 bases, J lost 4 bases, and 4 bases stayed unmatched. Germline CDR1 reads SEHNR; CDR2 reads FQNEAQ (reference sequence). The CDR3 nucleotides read TGTGCCAGCAGCTTACTCCAGGGGGCTTACGAGCAGTACTTC. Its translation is CASSLLQGAYEQYF.

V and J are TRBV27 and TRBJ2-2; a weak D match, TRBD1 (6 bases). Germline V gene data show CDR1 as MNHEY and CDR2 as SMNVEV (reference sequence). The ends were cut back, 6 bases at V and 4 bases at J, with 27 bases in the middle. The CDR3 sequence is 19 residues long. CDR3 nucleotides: TGTGCCAGCAGACCAATCGCCACCTTCCGGGGACAAACCACCGGGGAGCTGTTTTTT. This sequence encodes CASRPIATFRGQTTGELFF.

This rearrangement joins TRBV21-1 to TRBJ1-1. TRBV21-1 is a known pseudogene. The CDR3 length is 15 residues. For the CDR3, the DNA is TGTGCCAGCCCTTTACGGGAGGGGGCGGTCACTGAAGCTTTCTTT. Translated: CASPLREGAVTEAFF.

The CDR3 nucleotides are TGTGCCACCAGTTCAGGGAGGTTCCCCAATGAGCAGTTCTTC. Encoded protein: CATSSGRFPNEQFF. The genes are TRBV24-1 and TRBJ2-1, with TRBD2 as a possible D gene (6 bases). Germline-derived CDR1 and CDR2 are KGHDR and SFDVKD. V was cut by 6 bases and J by 6 bases, with 14 bases left in between. CDR3 size: 14 residues.

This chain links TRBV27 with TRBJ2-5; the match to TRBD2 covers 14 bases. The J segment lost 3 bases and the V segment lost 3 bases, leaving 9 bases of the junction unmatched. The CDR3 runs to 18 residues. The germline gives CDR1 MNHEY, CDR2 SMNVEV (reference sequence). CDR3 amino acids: CASSLRGTSGRFEETQYF. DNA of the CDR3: TGTGCCAGCAGTTTGAGGGGGACTAGCGGGAGATTCGAAGAGACCCAGTACTTC.

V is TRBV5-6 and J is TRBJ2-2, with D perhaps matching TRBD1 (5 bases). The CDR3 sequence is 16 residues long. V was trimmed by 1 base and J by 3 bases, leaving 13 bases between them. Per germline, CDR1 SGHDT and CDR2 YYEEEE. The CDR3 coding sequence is TGTGCCAGCAGCTTGAGGGCAGGGCGGCACACCGGGGAGCTGTTTTTT. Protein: CASSLRAGRHTGELFF.

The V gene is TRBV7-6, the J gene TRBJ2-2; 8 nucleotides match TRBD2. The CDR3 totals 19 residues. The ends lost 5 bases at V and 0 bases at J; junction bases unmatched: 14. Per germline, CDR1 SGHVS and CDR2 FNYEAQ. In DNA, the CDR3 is TGTGCCAGCAGCGGGACCGGGACTAGAAGCTTCTCGAACACCGGGGAGCTGTTTTTT. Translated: CASSGTGTRSFSNTGELFF.

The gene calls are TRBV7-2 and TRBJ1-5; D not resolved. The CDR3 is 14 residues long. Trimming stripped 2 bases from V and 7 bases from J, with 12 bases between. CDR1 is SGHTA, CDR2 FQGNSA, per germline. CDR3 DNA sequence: TGTGCCAGCAGCTTAACATTTGGAGACCAGCCCCAGCATTTT. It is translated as CASSLTFGDQPQHF.

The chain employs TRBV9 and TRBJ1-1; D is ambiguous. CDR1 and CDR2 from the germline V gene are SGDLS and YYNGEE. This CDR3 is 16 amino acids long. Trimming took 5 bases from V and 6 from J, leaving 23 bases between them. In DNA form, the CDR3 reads TGTGCCAGCAGTGCCGGGGATTTATCTGGGAGCGCTGAAGCTTTCTTT. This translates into CASSAGDLSGSAEAFF.

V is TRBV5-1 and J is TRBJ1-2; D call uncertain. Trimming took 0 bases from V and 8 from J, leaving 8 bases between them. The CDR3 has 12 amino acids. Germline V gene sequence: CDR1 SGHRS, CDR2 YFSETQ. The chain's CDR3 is CASSLGGGGYTF. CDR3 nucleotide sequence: TGCGCCAGCAGCTTGGGAGGCGGCGGCTACACCTTC.

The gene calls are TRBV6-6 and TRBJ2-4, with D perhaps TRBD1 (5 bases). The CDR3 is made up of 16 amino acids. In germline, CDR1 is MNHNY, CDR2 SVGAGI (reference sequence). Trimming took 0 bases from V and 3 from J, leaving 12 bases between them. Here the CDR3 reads CASSYSLGVGKNIQYF. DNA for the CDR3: TGTGCCAGCAGTTACTCTTTAGGGGTGGGCAAAAACATTCAGTACTTC.

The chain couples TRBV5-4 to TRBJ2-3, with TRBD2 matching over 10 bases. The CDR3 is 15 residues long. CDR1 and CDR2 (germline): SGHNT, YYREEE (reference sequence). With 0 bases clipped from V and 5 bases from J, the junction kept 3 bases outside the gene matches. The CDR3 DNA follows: TGTGCCAGCAGCTTGGCGACTAGCGGGCAAGATACGCAGTATTTT. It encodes CASSLATSGQDTQYF.

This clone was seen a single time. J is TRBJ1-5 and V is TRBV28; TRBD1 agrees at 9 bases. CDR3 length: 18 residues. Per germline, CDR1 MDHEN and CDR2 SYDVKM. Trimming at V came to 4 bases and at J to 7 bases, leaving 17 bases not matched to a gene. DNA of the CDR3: TGTGCCAGCAGTTCCCTCTTCCAAACAGGGGGCGACGGGCAGCCCCAGCATTTT. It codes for CASSSLFQTGGDGQPQHF.

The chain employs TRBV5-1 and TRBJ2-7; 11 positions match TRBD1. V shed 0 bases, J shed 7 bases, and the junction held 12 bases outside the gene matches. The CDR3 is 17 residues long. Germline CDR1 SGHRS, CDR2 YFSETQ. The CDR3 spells CASSLEVRTGGLGEQYF. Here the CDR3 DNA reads TGCGCCAGCAGCTTGGAGGTACGGACAGGGGGCTTAGGGGAGCAGTACTTC. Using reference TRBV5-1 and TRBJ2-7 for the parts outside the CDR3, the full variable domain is KAGVTQTPRYLIKTRGQQVTLSCSPISGHRSVSWYQQTPGQGLQFLFEYFSETQRNKGNFPGRFSGRQFSNSRSEMNVSTLELGDSALYLCASSLEVRTGGLGEQYFGPGTRLTVT.

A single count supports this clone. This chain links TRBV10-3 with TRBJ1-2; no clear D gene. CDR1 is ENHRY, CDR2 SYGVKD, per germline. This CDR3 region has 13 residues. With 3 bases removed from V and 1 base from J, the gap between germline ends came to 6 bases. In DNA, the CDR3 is TGTGCCATCAGTGATAACATTAACTATGGCTACACCTTC. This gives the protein CAISDNINYGYTF.

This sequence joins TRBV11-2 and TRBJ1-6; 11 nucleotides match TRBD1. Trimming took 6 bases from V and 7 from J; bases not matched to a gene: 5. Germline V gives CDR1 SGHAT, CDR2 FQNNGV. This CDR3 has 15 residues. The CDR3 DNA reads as TGTGCCAGCAGGACGGGACAGGGGGTGAATTCACCCCTCCACTTT. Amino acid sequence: CASRTGQGVNSPLHF.

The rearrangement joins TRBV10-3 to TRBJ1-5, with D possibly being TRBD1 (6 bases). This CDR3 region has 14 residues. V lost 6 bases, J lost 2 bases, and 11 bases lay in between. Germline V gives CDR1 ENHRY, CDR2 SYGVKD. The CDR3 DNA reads TGTGCCATCAGAGAACAGGGTGGCAATCAGCCCCAGCATTTT. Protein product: CAIREQGGNQPQHF.

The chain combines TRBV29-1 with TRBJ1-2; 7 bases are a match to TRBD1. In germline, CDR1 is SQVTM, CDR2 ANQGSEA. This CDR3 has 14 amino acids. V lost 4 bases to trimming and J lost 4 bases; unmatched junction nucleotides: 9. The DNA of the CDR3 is TGCAGCGTTGGCGGGGCAGGGGGAACCTATGGCTACACCTTC. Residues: CSVGGAGGTYGYTF.

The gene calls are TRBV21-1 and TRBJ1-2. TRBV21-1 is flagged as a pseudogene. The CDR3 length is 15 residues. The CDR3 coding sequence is TGTGCCAGCAGCAAAGCAAGCCCTTCCGCCCATGGCTACACCTTC. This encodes CASSKASPSAHGYTF.

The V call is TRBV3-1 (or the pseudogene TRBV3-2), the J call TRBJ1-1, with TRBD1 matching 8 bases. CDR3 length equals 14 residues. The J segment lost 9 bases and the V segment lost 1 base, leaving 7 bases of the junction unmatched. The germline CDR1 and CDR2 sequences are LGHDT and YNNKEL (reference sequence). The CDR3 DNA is TGTGCCAGCAGCCAAGTCGGGACAGGTATTAAAGCTTTCTTT. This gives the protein CASSQVGTGIKAFF.

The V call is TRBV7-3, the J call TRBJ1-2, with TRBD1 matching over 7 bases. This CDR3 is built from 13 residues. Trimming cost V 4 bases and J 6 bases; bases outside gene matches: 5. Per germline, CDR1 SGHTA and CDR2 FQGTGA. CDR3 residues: CASSSTGTDGYTF. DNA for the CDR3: TGTGCCAGCAGCTCGACAGGGACCGATGGCTACACCTTC.

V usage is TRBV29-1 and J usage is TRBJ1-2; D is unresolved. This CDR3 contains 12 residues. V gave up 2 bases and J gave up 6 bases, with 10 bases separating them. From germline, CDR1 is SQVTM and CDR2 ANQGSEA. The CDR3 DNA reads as TGCAGCGTTGAATCAGAGCGTCATGGCTACACCTTC. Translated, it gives CSVESERHGYTF.

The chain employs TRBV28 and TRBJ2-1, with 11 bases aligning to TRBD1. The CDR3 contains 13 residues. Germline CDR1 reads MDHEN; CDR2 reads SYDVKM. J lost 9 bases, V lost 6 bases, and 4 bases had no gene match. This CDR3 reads CASSSGTGGEQFF. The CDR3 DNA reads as TGTGCCAGCAGCTCCGGGACAGGGGGTGAGCAGTTCTTC.

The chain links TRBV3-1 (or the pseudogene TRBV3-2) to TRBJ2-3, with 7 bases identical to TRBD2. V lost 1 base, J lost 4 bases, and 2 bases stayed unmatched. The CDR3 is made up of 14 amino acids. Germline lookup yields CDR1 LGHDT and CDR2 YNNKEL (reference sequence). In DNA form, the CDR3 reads TGTGCCAGCAGCCAAGGCGGGAGTTCAGATACGCAGTATTTT. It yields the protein CASSQGGSSDTQYF.

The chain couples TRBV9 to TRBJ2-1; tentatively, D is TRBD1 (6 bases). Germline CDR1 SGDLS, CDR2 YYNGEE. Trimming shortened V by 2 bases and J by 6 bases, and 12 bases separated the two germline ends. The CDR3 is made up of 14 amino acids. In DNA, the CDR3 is TGTGCCAGCAGCGTTCTAGGACAGTCCAATGAGCAGTTCTTC. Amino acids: CASSVLGQSNEQFF.

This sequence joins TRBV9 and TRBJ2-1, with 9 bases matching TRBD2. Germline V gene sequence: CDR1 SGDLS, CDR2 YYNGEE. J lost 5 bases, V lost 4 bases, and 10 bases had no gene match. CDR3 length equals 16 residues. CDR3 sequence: CASSTLAGIPHNEQFF. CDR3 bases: TGTGCCAGCAGCACCCTAGCGGGAATTCCCCACAATGAGCAGTTCTTC.

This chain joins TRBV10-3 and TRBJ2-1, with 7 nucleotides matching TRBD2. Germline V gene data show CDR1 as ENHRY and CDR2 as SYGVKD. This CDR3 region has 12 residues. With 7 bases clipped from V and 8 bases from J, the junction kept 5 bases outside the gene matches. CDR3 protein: CAINGGLDEQFF. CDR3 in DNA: TGTGCCATCAACGGGGGGTTGGATGAGCAGTTCTTC.